This TCR beta chain derives from a study of T cell responses to AZD1222 COVID-19 vaccine. Germline V gene data show CDR1 as LNHDA and CDR2 as SQIVND (reference sequence). V shed 8 bases and J 3 bases; nucleotides not matched to a gene: 9. The CDR3 consists of 15 residues. Assay used: immunoSEQ multiplex PCR; TCRdb lists only in-frame clones, some missing. The sample has under 150,000 clones, roughly 92% seen once. The material sequenced was peripheral blood, taken 28 days after the second AZD1222 dose. The clonotype originates from an adult who received the AZD1222 COVID-19 vaccine. The J gene is TRBJ1-1, the V gene TRBV19, with 10 bases that match TRBD1. CDR3 bases: TGTGCCAGTTCGGGGACAGGGGCCCTGGACACTGAAGCTTTCTTT. Protein product: CASSGTGALDTEAFF.